A single count supports the clone carrying this TCR beta chain. Sequencing was performed with immunoSEQ multiplex PCR; in TCRdb, only in-frame clones are kept and a portion is missing. The sample yields about 140,000 clones, over 65% seen once. The data were obtained in a study of radiation and T cells in renal cell carcinoma. The CDR3 consists of 13 residues. Trimming removed 1 base from V and 4 bases from J, with 7 bases in between. CDR1 and CDR2 from the germline V gene are SGHDN and FVKESK. Time point denoted: baseline pretreatment blood. Noted treatment: 15 Gy SBRT to primary tumor, nephrectomy 4 weeks later. Blood was sampled at baseline, 2 weeks and 4 weeks after SBRT.

Here the sequenced sample was blood, taken from a patient whose treatment included radiotherapy and nephrectomy. This clonotype was obtained from a woman aged 50 to 60 with renal cell carcinoma. This chain joins TRBV14 and TRBJ1-2; D remains unclear. The CDR3 protein is CASSQGLIYGYTF. The CDR3 coding sequence is TGTGCCAGCAGCCAAGGACTGATCTATGGCTACACCTTC. Looking up the rest from reference TRBV14 and TRBJ1-2 gives the full variable domain: EAGVTQFPSHSVIEKGQTVTLRCDPISGHDNLYWYRRVMGKEIKFLLHFVKESKQDESGMPNNRFLAERTGGTYSTLKVQPAELEDSGVYFCASSQGLIYGYTFGSGTRLTVV.